These T cell receptor beta chains were read from a single sample in a study of blood T cell repertoires in COVID-19. Sequenced by immunoSEQ multiplex PCR; TCRdb stores in-frame clones only, minus some. The table records some 38,000 clones, approximately 91% of them present only once. Material for sequencing was peripheral blood. The source is a man in his 70s with acute or convalescent COVID-19. CDR3s include the opening cysteine and the closing phenylalanine or tryptophan. Each record gives: J gene, clone size, D gene, V gene, CDR3 protein, CDR3 DNA. D genes are given only for firm matches. Some rows have no size entry. The others give once, few or many, or a class for an expanded clone.

TRBJ2-7 . . TRBV7-2 CASSLALRWGDSYEQYF TGTGCCAGCAGCTTAGCGCTGAGGTGGGGGGACTCCTACGAGCAGTACTTC
TRBJ2-1 . TRBD1 TRBV9 CASSPSGTGYRGEQFF TGTGCCAGCAGCCCATCCGGGACAGGGTACAGGGGTGAGCAGTTCTTC
TRBJ1-4 . . TRBV5-1 CASSLRGTNEKLFF TGCGCCAGCAGCTTGCGGGGAACTAATGAAAAACTGTTTTTT
TRBJ2-5 . . TRBV27 CASSLSREETQYF TGTGCCAGCAGTTTGTCACGTGAGGAGACCCAGTACTTC
TRBJ2-7 . TRBD1 TRBV5-8 CASRRTGNRYEQYF TGTGCCAGCAGGCGGACAGGGAATCGGTACGAGCAGTACTTC
TRBJ2-2 . . TRBV7-9 CASSLVGAITGELFF TGTGCCAGCAGCTTAGTAGGGGCGATCACCGGGGAGCTGTTTTTT
TRBJ2-7 . . TRBV28 CASAEGGRTYEQYF TGTGCCAGCGCGGAAGGGGGTAGAACATACGAGCAGTACTTC
TRBJ1-1 . TRBD1 TRBV6-2/TRBV6-3 CASSTGGHRGSTEAFF TGTGCCAGCAGCACAGGGGGTCACAGGGGGTCCACTGAAGCTTTCTTT
TRBJ2-1 . TRBD2 TRBV6-5 CASTSPAGGRNEQFF TGTGCCAGCACCTCCCCAGCGGGAGGCCGCAATGAGCAGTTCTTC
TRBJ2-7 . TRBD1 TRBV5-1 CASSPISGGSYEQYF TGCGCCAGCAGCCCTATTTCAGGGGGCTCCTACGAGCAGTACTTC
TRBJ2-7 few TRBD2 TRBV2 CASSALPGLAYEQYF TGTGCCAGCAGCGCGCTTCCGGGACTAGCCTACGAGCAGTACTTC
TRBJ1-4 . . TRBV5-1 CASSSGGSATNEKLFF TGCGCCAGCAGCTCGGGTGGCAGCGCAACTAATGAAAAACTGTTTTTT
TRBJ1-1 . . TRBV19 CASSVQPRNTEAFF TGTGCCAGTAGTGTGCAACCGCGAAACACTGAAGCTTTCTTT
TRBJ2-4 . TRBD2 TRBV6-2/TRBV6-3 CASSYGGSAKNIQYF TGTGCCAGCAGTTACGGCGGGAGTGCCAAAAACATTCAGTACTTC
TRBJ1-1 once TRBD1 TRBV19 CASSSMGQYKNTEAFF TGTGCCAGTAGTAGCATGGGACAGTACAAGAACACTGAAGCTTTCTTT
TRBJ2-7 once . TRBV12-3/TRBV12-4 CASSLVTVYEQYF TGTGCCAGCAGTTTAGTGACAGTATACGAGCAGTACTTC
TRBJ1-1 . . TRBV23-1 CASSQSIRGLDTEAFF TGCGCCAGCAGTCAATCGATTCGGGGTTTGGACACTGAAGCTTTCTTT
TRBJ1-6 . TRBD1 TRBV18 CASSPGQGSTNSPLHF TGTGCCAGCTCACCAGGACAGGGATCGACAAATTCACCCCTCCACTTT
TRBJ2-7 . . TRBV9 CASSVGQDRYEQYF TGTGCCAGCAGCGTAGGACAGGACAGATACGAGCAGTACTTC
TRBJ1-1 . . TRBV7-9 CASSFTGGTEAFF TGTGCCAGCAGCTTTACGGGAGGCACTGAAGCTTTCTTT
TRBJ1-1 . TRBD1 TRBV5-3 CARSFARDRRVNTEAFF TGTGCCAGAAGCTTCGCCCGGGACAGGAGGGTGAACACTGAAGCTTTCTTT
TRBJ2-1 once TRBD2 TRBV19 CASSIVALGTSAHNEQFF TGTGCCAGTAGTATAGTGGCCCTAGGGACTAGCGCTCACAATGAGCAGTTCTTC
TRBJ2-5 . . TRBV27 CASSFDHRVGETQYF TGTGCCAGCAGTTTCGATCACAGGGTGGGGGAGACCCAGTACTTC
TRBJ2-7 . TRBD1 TRBV28 CASSSPGQGWNEQYF TGTGCCAGCAGTTCTCCGGGACAGGGGTGGAACGAGCAGTACTTC
TRBJ1-4 . . TRBV12-3/TRBV12-4 CASTDSGEKLFF TGTGCCAGCACTGACTCGGGGGAAAAACTGTTTTTT
TRBJ2-3 once TRBD2 TRBV29-1 CSVDSAGGSDTQYF TGCAGCGTTGATTCAGCGGGAGGGTCAGATACGCAGTATTTT
TRBJ1-2 . . TRBV29-1 CSVQGTDGYTF TGCAGCGTGCAGGGGACGGATGGCTACACCTTC
TRBJ2-7 . TRBD2 TRBV29-1 CSVETGTSVYEQYF TGCAGCGTTGAAACCGGGACTAGCGTGTACGAGCAGTACTTC
TRBJ2-2 . TRBD2 TRBV11-3 CASSRLAGGAGELFF TGTGCCAGCAGCAGACTAGCGGGAGGGGCCGGGGAGCTGTTTTTT
TRBJ1-2 . TRBD1 TRBV19 CASSRDRAGIGGYTF TGTGCCAGTAGTAGGGACAGGGCGGGGATAGGAGGCTACACCTTC
TRBJ2-7 . TRBD1 TRBV20-1 CSASWDRDNF TGCAGTGCTAGTTGGGACAGGGATAACTTC
TRBJ2-3 . . TRBV28 CASIRKSTDTQYF TGTGCCAGCATCAGGAAAAGCACAGATACGCAGTATTTT
TRBJ1-2 . . TRBV7-2 CASSYDRNINYGYTF TGTGCCAGCAGCTACGACAGGAATATCAACTATGGCTACACCTTC
TRBJ2-7 . . TRBV5-4 CASSLESGATYEQYF TGTGCCAGCAGCTTGGAAAGCGGAGCCACCTACGAGCAGTACTTC
TRBJ2-2 . . TRBV9 CASSVEEGPYRNTGELFF TGTGCCAGCAGCGTAGAGGAGGGCCCCTACCGCAACACCGGGGAGCTGTTTTTT
TRBJ2-1 . . TRBV5-1 CASSSDSSYNEQFF TGCGCCAGCAGTTCGGACAGTTCCTACAATGAGCAGTTCTTC
TRBJ1-2 . . TRBV12-3/TRBV12-4 CASTDSYGYTF TGTGCCAGCACGGACAGCTATGGCTACACCTTC
TRBJ2-7 . . TRBV21-1 CASSLRDSEGTYEQYF TGTGCCAGCAGCCTACGGGACAGTGAGGGGACTTACGAGCAGTACTTC
TRBJ2-1 once . TRBV27 CASSSRDYNEQFF TGTGCCAGCAGTTCCCGGGATTACAATGAGCAGTTCTTC
TRBJ1-1 few . TRBV5-4 CASSSPRGTEAFF TGTGCCAGCAGCTCCCCCCGGGGGACTGAAGCTTTCTTT
TRBJ1-5 . . TRBV10-3 CAIKEIVNQPQHF TGTGCCATCAAGGAGATAGTCAATCAGCCCCAGCATTTT
TRBJ2-5 . . TRBV7-8 CASSSPSQGETQYF TGTGCCAGCAGCTCCCCCTCCCAGGGAGAGACCCAGTACTTC
TRBJ2-1 . TRBD2 TRBV20-1 CSASFVSRASGSDEQFF TGCAGTGCTAGTTTCGTGTCTAGGGCTAGCGGGAGCGATGAGCAGTTCTTC
TRBJ1-1 once . TRBV9 CASSVTQDTEAFF TGTGCCAGCAGCGTAACTCAGGACACTGAAGCTTTCTTT
TRBJ1-5 few TRBD1 TRBV6-6 CASSYSGQGDQPQHF TGTGCCAGCAGTTACTCGGGACAGGGGGATCAGCCCCAGCATTTT
TRBJ2-7 few . TRBV3-1/TRBV3-2 CASSQTSVEISYEQYF TGTGCCAGCAGCCAGACTTCAGTAGAGATCTCCTACGAGCAGTACTTC
TRBJ1-6 few . TRBV7-2 CASNFQGLGSPLHF TGTGCCAGCAACTTCCAGGGGCTTGGTTCACCCCTCCACTTT
TRBJ1-6 once . TRBV5-1 CASSWGRVVNNSPLHF TGCGCCAGCAGCTGGGGCAGGGTGGTCAATAATTCACCCCTCCACTTT
TRBJ2-2 . TRBD2 TRBV5-1 CASSPQAGANTGELFF TGCGCCAGCAGCCCTCAAGCGGGAGCTAACACCGGGGAGCTGTTTTTT
TRBJ1-1 . . TRBV6-2/TRBV6-3 CASSYSRTVNTEAFF TGTGCCAGCAGTTACTCGCGGACAGTGAACACTGAAGCTTTCTTT
TRBJ2-7 few . TRBV3-1/TRBV3-2 CASSPKIGIQGTYEQYF TGTGCCAGCAGCCCAAAGATAGGGATACAGGGCACCTACGAGCAGTACTTC
TRBJ2-3 . TRBD1 TRBV3-1/TRBV3-2 CASSRLLAQQGDTQYF TGTGCCAGCAGCCGCCTGCTAGCTCAACAGGGGGATACGCAGTATTTT
TRBJ2-3 . . TRBV5-4 CASSLERADTQYF TGTGCCAGCAGCTTAGAGCGGGCAGATACGCAGTATTTT
TRBJ1-3 few . TRBV7-2 CASSLSGVSGNTIYF TGTGCCAGCAGCTTATCAGGGGTCTCTGGAAACACCATATATTTT